The 21 T cell receptor beta chains below come from one sample, sequenced in a study of tumor-infiltrating lymphocytes in glioblastoma multiforme (dated by TCRdb to between 2016 and 2019). The data were produced on an Illumina HiSeq 2500. A modified ARM-PCR protocol with multiple V-beta primers and a C-beta primer was used to build TCRB libraries from RNA via three nested multiplex PCR rounds. The public reads were quality trimmed at Q25 with fastp and then assembled into clones with MiXCR by TCRdb, keeping productive beta chains. For every CDR3 protein sequence, its rows merge into one entry that carries the most common genes and DNA. For this sample the table gives about 13,000 distinct CDR3 sequences, of which approximately 72% were detected only once. Approximately 28% of the sample lies in the top ten. Sequencing was carried out using brain tumor tissue. The source of these receptors is a male donor with glioblastoma.

This clonotype was seen only a few times. This sequence may be a read error, since a much larger clone differs from it by one base. J is TRBJ2-1 and V is TRBV10-3; D is unclear. The V gene's germline CDR1 is ENHRY and CDR2 SYGVKD. V was trimmed by 10 bases and J by 0 bases, leaving 13 bases between them. The CDR3 runs to 14 residues. In DNA, the CDR3 is TGTGCCACCCGTCCGAGCTTCTCCTACAATGAGCAGTTCTTC. As protein: CATRPSFSYNEQFF.

About this clonotype: This sequence may be a read error, since a much larger clone differs from it by one base. The rearrangement joins TRBV29-1 to TRBJ2-1; 9 positions match TRBD2. This CDR3 has 14 residues. The J segment lost 12 bases and the V segment lost 4 bases, leaving 13 bases of the junction unmatched. Germline CDR1 and CDR2: SQVTM and ANQGSEA. CDR3 DNA sequence: TGCAGCGTTGTTCGTTCTAGCGGGGAAACTGGGCAGTTCTTC. Protein sequence: CSVVRSSGETGQFF.

This chain uses TRBV5-6 with TRBJ2-3; D not certain. CDR1 and CDR2 (germline): SGHDT, YYEEEE. The CDR3 sequence is 14 residues long. Trimming took 5 bases from V and 6 from J, leaving 16 bases between them. CDR3 sequence: CASRLQGLADTQYF. CDR3 DNA sequence: TGTGCCAGCAGGCTTCAAGGGTTGGCGGATACGCAGTATTTT.

Notes on this clonotype: A much larger clone lies one base from this, so it may be a read error. V usage is TRBV29-1 and J usage is TRBJ2-7; no definite D call. Germline V lookup: CDR1 SQVTM, CDR2 ANQGSEA. The CDR3 loop spans 15 amino acids. The chain's CDR3 is CSVLGGVLASYEQHF. The DNA for the CDR3 is TGCAGCGTACTGGGTGGGGTATTGGCCTCCTACGAGCAGCACTTC.

In the case of this clonotype: This is likely a read error, given that the CDR3 carries no conserved phenylalanine or tryptophan at its end. The V gene is TRBV6-2 or TRBV6-3, the J gene TRBJ2-1; D may be TRBD2 (6 bases). Germline values: CDR1 MNHEY, CDR2 SVGEGT. The V end lost 0 bases, the J end lost 4 bases, and 13 bases lay between the germline ends. CDR3 length equals 16 residues. The CDR3 region has the DNA TGTGCCAGCAGTTACTCAGGCGGGGCTCTTTACAATGAGCAGTTCGTA. It translates to CASSYSGGALYNEQFV.

The rearrangement joins TRBV4-1 to TRBJ1-4; no reliable D call. The ends were cut back, 3 bases at V and 5 bases at J, with 4 bases in the middle. The CDR3 has 12 amino acids. Germline loops: CDR1 MGHRA, CDR2 YSYEKL. CDR3 bases: TGCGCCAGCAGCCACCGCAATGAAAAACTGTTTTTT. It yields the protein CASSHRNEKLFF.

There are a few counts of this clonotype. The chain uses TRBV11-2 and TRBJ2-1; TRBD1 might be the D (6 bases). CDR3 size: 14 residues. CDR1 is SGHAT and CDR2 is FQNNGV in the germline V gene. Trimming pared 5 bases from V and 7 bases from J, leaving 15 bases between. CDR3 protein: CASSLGTGLNEQFF. In nucleotides, the CDR3 is TGTGCCAGCAGCCTAGGAACAGGGTTGAATGAGCAGTTCTTC.

This clonotype turned up a few times. The chain couples TRBV12-3 or TRBV12-4 to TRBJ1-1, with D unclear. Trimming stripped 3 bases from V and 1 base from J, with 9 bases between. The CDR3 sequence is 14 residues long. CDR3 sequence reads: CASSFSTSNTEAFF. CDR3 in DNA: TGTGCCAGCAGTTTCTCGACCTCGAACACTGAAGCTTTCTTT.

The chain combines TRBV20-1 with TRBJ2-1, with 8 bases matching TRBD2. The CDR3 sequence is 14 residues long. Trimming cost V 5 bases and J 7 bases; bases outside gene matches: 10. CDR1 and CDR2 (germline): DFQATT, SNEGSKA (reference sequence). CDR3 sequence (DNA): TGCAGTGCTCCCCGGGGGGGCCGGGATAATGAGCAGTTCTTC. This encodes CSAPRGGRDNEQFF.

A remark on this clonotype: At one end, the junction sequence differs from germline, possibly due to a read error. The chain uses TRBV12-3 or TRBV12-4 and TRBJ2-5; D is uncertain. The CDR3 runs 14 residues. CDR3 in amino acids: CVSNLSYAGETQYF. In DNA form, the CDR3 reads TGTGTCAGCAATTTAAGTTACGCCGGGGAGACCCAGTACTTC.

This clonotype qualifies as medium-sized (0.01 to 0.1%). The chain's CDR3 is CSARGDRAQDYGYTF. CDR3 coding DNA: TGCAGTGCTAGAGGGGACAGGGCCCAAGACTATGGCTACACCTTC. The chain combines TRBV20-1 with TRBJ1-2, with 9 bases fitting TRBD1. The trim removed 1 base at V and 3 bases at J, leaving 6 bases unmatched. CDR1 DFQATT and CDR2 SNEGSKA come from the germline V gene (reference sequence). This CDR3 has 15 amino acids.

In the case of this clonotype: Here the CDR3 omits its conserved ending phenylalanine or tryptophan, so a read error is the likely source. It is unclear where the CDR3 begins or ends on the DNA, so no DNA is shown, and the CDR3 is as TCRdb lists it. The chain is built from TRBV11-1 and TRBJ2-7; TRBD1, as called in the table, went unchecked against the DNA. The CDR3 sequence runs 13 residues, both termini included. The V gene's germline CDR1 is SGHAT and CDR2 FQDESV (reference sequence). Here the CDR3 reads CASGRTGDDEQCL.

This chain connects TRBV6-6 to TRBJ1-5, with TRBD1 as a possible D gene (6 bases). With 5 bases removed from V and 4 bases from J, the gap between germline ends came to 15 bases. The CDR3 contains 15 residues. CDR1 is MNHNY, CDR2 SVGAGI, per germline (reference sequence). The CDR3 loop is CASSTLPGANQPQHF. CDR3 nucleotide sequence: TGTGCCAGCAGTACCCTCCCAGGGGCTAATCAGCCCCAGCATTTT.

Comments on this clonotype: The germline gene is not matched at one end of the junction; a read error may be the cause. The chain recombines TRBV10-3 with TRBJ2-7; the match to TRBD1 covers 7 bases. The germline gives CDR1 ENHRY, CDR2 SYGVKD. The CDR3 contains 20 residues. CDR3 bases: TGTGCCACCAATCATCCCACGGCGTGTTTTAAGTGGACAGGCCCCTACGAGCAGTATTTC. It encodes CATNHPTACFKWTGPYEQYF.

V and J are TRBV10-2 and TRBJ2-1; D unresolved. V was shortened by 2 bases and J by 13 bases, with 18 bases between the two germline ends. Per germline, CDR1 WSHSY and CDR2 SAAADI. This CDR3 is built from 14 residues. CDR3 sequence: CASSEPGSHGFQFF. The CDR3 bases are TGCGCCAGCAGTGAGCCAGGTAGCCATGGGTTCCAGTTCTTC.

This clonotype was detected only once. CDR3 nucleotide sequence: TGTGCCAGCAGCTTTTCTAGCCCAGCACCATACGAGCAGTACTTC. It encodes CASSFSSPAPYEQYF. The rearrangement links TRBV11-2 to TRBJ2-7, with a weak D call TRBD2 (5 bases). This CDR3 is 15 amino acids long. CDR1 SGHAT and CDR2 FQNNGV come from the germline V gene. V was cut by 3 bases and J by 4 bases, with 16 bases left in between.

With regard to this clonotype: Its ends do not fully match the called genes, so a read error is possible. The chain combines TRBV11-2 with TRBJ2-2; 7 bases match TRBD2. Germline lookup yields CDR1 SGHAT and CDR2 FQNNGV. The CDR3 is made up of 20 amino acids. The CDR3 protein is CASTPSFGQGLAVDTRELFF. As DNA, the CDR3 is TGTGCTAGCACCCCCTCATTCGGCCAAGGGCTAGCGGTAGACACCAGGGAGCTGTTTTTT.

For this clonotype: No conserved phenylalanine or tryptophan is present at the end of the CDR3, so a read error is the likely explanation. It is unclear where the CDR3 begins or ends on the DNA, so no DNA is shown, and the CDR3 is as TCRdb lists it. The chain carries TRBV10-1 and TRBJ2-2; the table's TRBD2 call for D was not verified on the DNA. The CDR3 totals 16 residues, both ends included. Germline V gene sequence: CDR1 WNHNN, CDR2 SYGVQD (reference sequence). The CDR3 sequence: CASSEMASGRAGELYI.

The chain combines TRBV6-1 with TRBJ1-5, with D unresolved. V shed 8 bases and J shed 0 bases, with 11 bases lying between them. The V gene's germline CDR1 is MNHNS and CDR2 SASEGT. CDR3 length equals 14 residues. In DNA, the CDR3 is TGTGCCAGCTCAAGGGAGATTAGCAATCAGCCCCAGCATTTT. Translation gives CASSREISNQPQHF.

This clonotype showed up many times. Just one base apart from a much larger clone, this may be a read error. No conserved phenylalanine or tryptophan is present at the end of the CDR3, so a read error is the likely explanation. V usage is TRBV4-1 and J usage is TRBJ1-1; D is undetermined. The CDR3 is 15 amino acids. The V end lost 0 bases, the J end lost 1 base, and 9 bases lay between the germline ends. From germline, CDR1 is MGHRA and CDR2 YSYEKL. CDR3 region: CASSQDPGANTEAFL. The CDR3 coding sequence is TGCGCCAGCAGCCAAGACCCAGGAGCGAACACTGAAGCTTTCCTT.

A note on this clonotype: Here the CDR3 omits its conserved ending phenylalanine or tryptophan, so a read error is the likely source. The chain joins TRBV11-2 to TRBJ2-7, with a weak D call TRBD2 (5 bases). This CDR3 spans 15 amino acids. Germline-derived CDR1 and CDR2 are SGHAT and FQNNGV. The CDR3 region has the DNA TGTGCCAGCAACTTCTCTAGCCTAGCACTATACGAACAGTACTTA. It codes for CASNFSSLALYEQYL.